The clone carrying this TCR beta chain is classed as medium-sized by frequency. CDR3 size: 13 residues. CDR1 and CDR2 from the germline V gene are SQVTM and ANQGSEA. This specimen belongs to a study of CXCR3-negative and CXCR3-positive naive CD8 T cells. UMI-labeled 5' RACE yielded the TRB cDNA libraries. TCRdb processed the 5' RACE reads again and assigns one entry to each CDR3 protein, with no DNA. The listing contains 6,000 to 8,500 distinct CDR3 sequences. The sequencing input was naive CXCR3- CD8+ T cells from blood. Subset meaning: CD45RO-CCR7+CD27+CD95- naive CD8+ T cells lacking CXCR3 (TNR3-). V is TRBV29-1 and J is TRBJ2-7; TCRdb selects TRBD1, and the lack of DNA leaves this call unchecked. The clonotype was recovered from a human donor in good health. Some clones in this sample may be carry-over from other donors' samples. CDR3 in amino acids: CSVESGGSYEQYF.